The sequence of this T cell receptor (beta chain) was determined in a study of T-cell reconstitution after alpha-beta-depleted transplantation in children (dated by TCRdb to 2015 to 2016). Background on the whole study: Using TCR repertoire profiling, the study followed T-cell immune reconstitution in a quantitative way in children after TCRalphabeta/CD19-depleted allogeneic hematopoietic cell transplantation.

CDR1 GTSNPN and CDR2 SVGIG were looked up in the germline V gene (reference sequence). V loses 4 bases, J loses 0 bases, and the germline ends lie 14 bases apart. From its cysteine to its phenylalanine, the CDR3 spans 15 amino acids. Only the CDR3 DNA stays, 45 bases, in frame from base 1. Library method: PCR. Instrument used: Illumina HiSeq 2500. TCR libraries were prepared with molecular barcoding, using unique molecular identifiers to normalize TCRbeta repertoire quantification. Using fastp at Q25 and MiXCR, TCRdb reprocessed the public reads and kept productive beta chains. Rows matching on CDR3 protein sequence are summarized as one entry with the most common DNA and genes. The sample table lists over 550,000 distinct CDR3 sequences, roughly a tenth of them with a count of one. Less than 5% of the sample is in the top ten clones. This clonotype has ten or more counts. The specificity of this receptor is unknown. No much larger clonotype is one base removed from it; base qualities were not supplied.

Recombination joined TRBV30 with TRBJ2-3; a tentative D call is TRBD1 (6 bases match). The TCR was taken from a human donor who donated a stem cell graft to a child with acute myeloid leukemia. The specimen was PBMCs from the stem cell graft donor, collected from the stem cell graft. The CDR3 protein is CAWTNGQKSTDTQYF. The nucleotide sequence reads TGTGCCTGGACCAACGGACAGAAGAGCACAGATACGCAGTATTTT.